A single sample gave rise to the 9 T cell receptor beta chains below, sequenced in a study of blood T cell repertoires in COVID-19. Repertoires were generated with immunoSEQ multiplex PCR, while TCRdb's copy carries only in-frame clones and drops some. The sample comprises 300,000 to 350,000 clones, around nine tenths of which are singletons, and 5% to 6% rests with the top ten. Sequenced: PBMCs or T cells enriched from blood (not recorded which). Source of these receptors: a man younger than 45 who had recovered from COVID-19.

This sequence joins TRBV6-5 and TRBJ2-7; perhaps TRBD2 as D (6 bases). Germline lookup yields CDR1 MNHEY and CDR2 SVGAGI. This CDR3 has 14 amino acids. Deletions cut 6 bases from V and 0 bases from J, with 12 bases between. CDR3 residues: CASSPAEGSYEQYF. The CDR3 bases are TGTGCCAGCAGCCCCGCGGAGGGCTCCTACGAGCAGTACTTC.

The chain uses TRBV9 and TRBJ2-3, with TRBD1 matching 7 bases. Trimming removed 0 bases from V and 0 bases from J; junction bases left unmatched: 4. There are 16 residues in the CDR3. In germline, CDR1 is SGDLS, CDR2 YYNGEE. The CDR3 DNA reads TGTGCCAGCAGCGTAGCTACAGGGGTAAGCACAGATACGCAGTATTTT. As protein: CASSVATGVSTDTQYF.

The chain uses TRBV4-1 and TRBJ1-3; D remains unclear. V dropped 4 bases and J dropped 4 bases, with 14 bases sitting between them. CDR1 and CDR2 (germline): MGHRA, YSYEKL. The CDR3 sequence is 15 residues long. The CDR3 nucleotides are TGCGCCAGCAGCCCCACACCCGGGGTCGGAAACACCATATATTTT. Translation: CASSPTPGVGNTIYF.

The chain recombines TRBV4-1 with TRBJ2-7, with D perhaps matching TRBD2 (6 bases). The germline CDR1 and CDR2 sequences are MGHRA and YSYEKL. The V and J ends lost 3 bases and 7 bases respectively, with 13 bases between them. The CDR3 loop spans 13 amino acids. In DNA, the CDR3 is TGCGCCAGCAGCCATGGCGGGGATAGGGAGCAGTACTTC. It yields the protein CASSHGGDREQYF.

The chain has TRBV29-1 and TRBJ1-2; TRBD1 is a possible D gene (6 bases). V dropped 7 bases and J dropped 6 bases, with 12 bases sitting between them. The CDR3 runs 11 residues. The germline gives CDR1 SQVTM, CDR2 ANQGSEA. CDR3 sequence: CSAPHRDGYTF. The CDR3 DNA is TGCAGCGCACCTCACAGGGATGGCTACACCTTC.

This clone was observed a single time. The rearrangement uses TRBV3-1 (or the pseudogene TRBV3-2) and TRBJ2-1; D call uncertain. Trimming pared 1 base from V and 4 bases from J, leaving 14 bases between. CDR3 size: 16 residues. Germline loops: CDR1 LGHDT, CDR2 YNNKEL (reference sequence). CDR3 loop: CASSQAGRKQYNEQFF. The CDR3 DNA is TGTGCCAGCAGCCAAGCGGGTCGGAAACAATACAATGAGCAGTTCTTC.

V and J are TRBV4-1 and TRBJ1-2, with TRBD1 matching 9 bases. Germline V CDR1 and CDR2: MGHRA, YSYEKL. CDR3 length: 16 residues. With V trimmed by 4 bases and J by 8 bases, 14 bases remained unmatched. The CDR3, as DNA: TGCGCCAGCAGCCGGACAGGGGAGGCCTCTATGGGAGGCTACACCTTC. Translated: CASSRTGEASMGGYTF.

This chain links TRBV18 with TRBJ2-1; TRBD2 aligns across 10 bases. In germline, CDR1 is KGHSH, CDR2 LQKENI. Germline trimming cut 2 bases from V and 9 bases from J; bases unmatched to any gene: 7. The CDR3 is made up of 15 amino acids. Written as DNA, the CDR3 is TGTGCCAGCTCACCAGCTAGCGGGGGAAACGGTGAGCAGTTCTTC. It yields the protein CASSPASGGNGEQFF. Using reference TRBV18 and TRBJ2-1 for the parts outside the CDR3, the full variable domain is NAGVMQNPRHLVRRRGQEARLRCSPMKGHSHVYWYRQLPEEGLKFMVYLQKENIIDESGMPKERFSAEFPKEGPSILRIQQVVRGDSAAYFCASSPASGGNGEQFFGPGTRLTVL.

The V and J genes are TRBV11-2 and TRBJ2-7; possibly TRBD2 for D (6 bases). Germline V gives CDR1 SGHAT, CDR2 FQNNGV. V was pared by 4 bases and J by 4 bases, with 17 bases between. The CDR3 totals 15 residues. CDR3 residues: CASSSSAGRGYEQYF. Here the CDR3 DNA reads TGTGCCAGCAGCTCCTCGGCGGGGAGAGGGTACGAGCAGTACTTC.